This T cell receptor (beta chain) was sequenced during a study of cytomegalovirus exposure and HLA in healthy donors (dated by TCRdb to 2016 to 2017). Notes on the research overall: An earlier analysis of roughly 610 of the donors reported 276 Gb of sequence data and some 110 million unique TCR beta sequences obtained from 180 million or so T cells. An early release covering over 500 HLA-typed donors comprised 250 to 350 gigabases of sequencing data and tens of millions of unique TCR sequences. Among the roughly 400 genotyped donors, under 90% belonged to the genetic ancestry cluster associated with self-reported Caucasian donors. The study aimed to test whether signatures of past pathogen exposure could be identified by cataloging public T cell receptors. The T cell repertoires of 670 or so subjects were profiled by immunosequencing and related to cytomegalovirus serostatus. A separate validation cohort of about 110 different subjects was used in addition to the roughly 620-subject first cohort. To predict cytomegalovirus infection status, the study brought together high-throughput TCR immunosequencing, statistical association of individual TCRs with disease status, and machine learning. To study patterns of TCR occurrence, a later analysis re-analyzed previously published TCR beta repertoires from hundreds of donors and added high-resolution HLA genotyping. In the later analysis, no new phenotypic data were used to find candidate immune exposures; instead, reliance was placed on TCR beta sequences and their occurrence across donors. An earlier analysis of several hundred of the donors applied high-throughput TCR beta sequencing to assess whether each TCR beta V gene segment acted as functional or pseudogenic. Donor age, sex, ethnicity and CMV serostatus were compiled together with the repertoire data. A later genetic analysis used genome-wide SNP genotypes for about three fifths of the 666 donors, treating that subset as a discovery cohort. Every discovery cohort repertoire had been produced on one sequencing platform. HLA typing covered class I and class II loci at four-digit resolution. The number of donors typed differed by locus, with roughly 620-630 for A, B, C, DRB1 and DQB1, 522 for DQA1, under 610 for DPA1, and around 430 for DPB1. Five DR-DQ haplotypes were handled as single units for association and clustering, since linkage in the cohort was strong. On average, roughly 250,000 unique TCR beta nucleotide sequences were sequenced per donor among a few hundred genotyped donors of the cohort, with roughly a sixth of those sequences being non-productive.

The cohort comprised hundreds of healthy bone marrow donors. All cohort members were sampled while nominally healthy, although unrecorded immune exposures were likely present. The donor tested CMV seronegative, placing the donor among the approximately 400 seronegative members of the cohort. Every donor gave a peripheral blood sample, and the peripheral blood mononuclear cells from that sample were used for TCR beta sequencing. Genomic DNA was extracted from the blood cell samples with the Qiagen DNeasy Blood Extraction Kit. A word on this clone: It has no known antigen specificity. Qualities for individual bases were not recorded, and no much larger clone is one base off.

CDR1 and CDR2, per the germline V gene (reference sequence), are SGHNT and YYREEE. At the junction V is shortened by 4 bases and J by 1 base; bases outside the gene matches: 4. Measured from the cysteine to the phenylalanine, the CDR3 is 17 residues long. Just the 51-base CDR3 DNA is kept, in frame starting at base 1. Study-wide findings and limitations: The classifier was reported to diagnose cytomegalovirus status with high specificity and sensitivity in both the original and validation cohorts. The cohort was sequenced for TCR beta chains only, and without alpha or paired-chain data the features that could be detected were limited. HLA typing was unavailable for some donors at each locus, so association tests used only the typed subset. A later genetic analysis reported fewer N-insertions in productive TCRs among donors in an Asian-associated ancestry cluster than the roughly 700-donor mean. The only immune exposure information available for the cohort was CMV serostatus. Some IMGT-functional V segments, including TRBV6-2 and TRBV6-3, could not be told apart with the 87-base-pair reads, so those segments were excluded. In a later analysis, most CMV-associated TCR beta chains were found to appear HLA-restricted, with HLA associations seemingly driven largely by CMV exposure. The presence/absence analyses assumed that sequencing depth was roughly uniform across donors, and that assumption may not be true. Compared with equally common non-associated chains, HLA-associated TCR beta chains in a later analysis were more clonally expanded and had lower generation probabilities. Several of the top co-occurrence clusters appeared to be linked to parvovirus B19, influenza, CMV and Epstein-Barr virus, according to a later analysis. A cluster of highly shared sequence variants was judged likely to represent a technical artifact of the sequencing pipeline. Assigning TCR associations to individual alleles was difficult when HLA alleles, especially DR and DQ, strongly co-occurred. In a later analysis, 15,000 to 20,000 TCR beta sequences were associated with specific HLA alleles at a false discovery rate of 0.05. A further reported finding was that TCR beta sequences accurately predicted the HLA-A and HLA-B alleles for most subjects in the first cohort. In an earlier analysis of 450 to 750 of the donors, most TCR beta V segments appeared in productive rearrangements about 90% or about 30% of the time, broadly matching IMGT annotations. An association between a missense DCLRE1C variant and V-gene and J-gene trimming of TCR beta chains was found in a later genetic analysis and replicated in an independent cohort. Because counts were too low, about 18 rarely observed V segments, including chromosome 9 orphons, were excluded from the earlier analysis of 587 of the donors. While some public TCRs were present in many individuals, most TCR sequences turned up only very rarely across donors. A few of the identified cytomegalovirus-associated TCR beta chains were confirmed in vitro to be specific for cytomegalovirus antigens. It was suggested by the authors that the approach could potentially be generalized to other disease states and immunological phenotypes. A later analysis found that TCR association rates varied across HLA loci, with DRB1 alleles showing the most associated TCRs and HLA-C alleles the fewest. The study listed 170 or so TCR beta chains as associated with cytomegalovirus. Linkage disequilibrium might explain the correlated functional status among segregating V segments, but an unknown experimental factor could not be excluded.

The library relied on the immunoSEQ multiplex PCR assay. For the multiplex PCR, a mixture combining 60 forward primers for TCR Vbeta segments and 13 reverse primers for TCR Jbeta segments was used. The CDR3 region of rearranged TCR beta genes was amplified from genomic DNA by a multiplex PCR assay. The Illumina HiSeq System was used to sequence the amplified TCR beta libraries as 87-base-pair reads. On the study's bioinformatics: A later analysis counted 65 million to 90 million unique TCR beta chains across the 666 repertoires, and about 10 million of these chains were shared by at least two donors. Raw reads were error-corrected and collapsed into unique sequences with a nearest-neighbor algorithm that merged closely related sequences to remove PCR and sequencing errors. CDR3 sequences were aligned to IMGT reference sequences to assign V, D and J gene segments. For a sequence to be retained, at least a six-nucleotide match to both a V gene segment and a J gene segment was required. Rearrangements were classified as productive when the CDR3 lacked stop codons and remained in frame with V and J, and all other rearrangements were classified as non-productive. Following IMGT convention, CDR3 was defined as the stretch from the second conserved V-encoded cysteine up to the conserved J-encoded phenylalanine. The earlier analysis of about 500 of the donors excluded sequences that lacked an unambiguous match to a single V gene segment. In an earlier analysis of approximately 550 of the donors, V segments were called functional above 56.7% productive rearrangements and were called segregating when the between-donor standard deviation exceeded 5%. A statistical classification framework was built to diagnose cytomegalovirus status from the catalog of TCR beta chain sequences. V and J gene assignment, in a later analysis, came from comparing TCR nucleotide sequences with IMGT/GENE-DB human TR gene sequences. The TCRdist pipeline was used in a later analysis to assign CDR3 sequences and most-parsimonious VDJ recombination scenarios. In a later analysis, every TCR beta chain was defined by the combination of its CDR3 amino acid sequence and its V-gene family, and reads without a unique V-gene family were dropped. A later analysis removed several hundred highly shared, low-generation-probability nucleotide sequences to deal with suspected cross-contamination and a sequencing artifact. In a later analysis, a clonal expansion index was calculated for each public chain from normalized within-repertoire ranks of inferred template counts. In a later analysis, generation probabilities were computed using a VDJ recombination model fitted to out-of-frame rearrangements, and the results were checked against IGoR. In a later analysis, TCR-TCR, TCR-HLA and TCR-CMV co-occurrence was scored with hypergeometric tests, and a repertoire-size bias correction was applied to TCR pairs. In a later analysis, false discovery rates were estimated by permuting HLA or CMV assignments 20 times. A later analysis grouped co-occurring TCRs with DBSCAN, adding TCRdist sequence similarity when clustering within HLA-allele-positive subsets. For co-occurrence clustering, repertoires with fewer than 30,000 or more than 120,000 public chains were excluded, along with 5 or 6 repertoires with anomalous nucleotide sharing. The clones in this table, taken by TCRdb from immuneACCESS, are in-frame only. Not every clone is retained; where verified, under half of the shortfall comes from an unresolved V gene, and the cause of the rest is unknown. V, J and clone size are taken as reported in that table, and D and trimming were inferred from the DNA itself. The sample yields about 160,000 clones; approximately 78% were counted once. The ten largest make up around 3.1% of the sample.

The sample consisted of PBMCs. The TCR comes from a woman between 35 and 50 years old in good health and CMV-seronegative. The rearranged segments are TRBV5-4 and TRBJ2-5; 16 bases in the middle match TRBD2. The CDR3 protein sequence reads: CASSAGLAGGFQETQYF. The nucleotide sequence is given as TGTGCCAGCAGCGCGGGACTAGCGGGGGGGTTCCAAGAGACCCAGTACTTC.